This TCR beta chain was observed in a study of regulatory T cells in long-lasting Graves disease. Comment on this clonotype: Its antigen remains unidentified.

Overall study results and limits: Accuracy could have been hurt by small sample size. Persistent Graves' cases showed lower TCR diversity than newly diagnosed cases.

Building of the TCR beta libraries involved iRepertoire HTBI primers and Arm-PCR of CDR3 regions. One entry per CDR3 protein results from TCRdb running MiXCR on the multiplex PCR reads. The top ten hold approximately 17% of the sample, which has 350,000 to 500,000 distinct CDR3 sequences, around 15% seen once. Time point defined: newly diagnosed GD, antithyroid drugs for less than 3 months. Making the TCR library involved RNA that had been extracted from PBMCs. The guidelines of the American Thyroid Association were the basis for diagnosing Graves' disease. The same data also went into a second study, on T cells in Graves' hyperthyroidism and ophthalmopathy. Per that study: HTBI primers were the set used in a first-round RT-PCR of the TCR CDR3.

Here the sequenced sample was peripheral blood mononuclear cells (PBMCs), taken at new diagnosis, from a patient treated with antithyroid drugs. The clonotype comes from a woman aged 45-65 years with Graves disease.

The DNA of the CDR3 is TGTGCCAGCAGGGGACTAGCGGGAGGCTCCTACGAGCAGTACTTC. Translated: CASRGLAGGSYEQYF. V is TRBV12-3 or TRBV12-4 and J is TRBJ2-7; 15 bases fit TRBD2. The V and J ends lost 6 bases and 0 bases, in that order; junction bases with no gene match: 0. There are 15 residues in the CDR3.